Listed here are 22 T cell receptor beta chains from one sample, sequenced in a study of T cell responses to AZD1222 COVID-19 vaccine (dated by TCRdb to the early 2020s). Library method: the immunoSEQ multiplex PCR assay. Held by TCRdb, this immuneACCESS table contains in-frame sequences only and omits some clones. Under half of the omission traces to an unresolved V gene where checked; the cause of the rest is unknown. Across this sample there are about 100,000 clones, with 80% to 95% seen only once. The biggest ten clones account for about 1.5% of the sample. In light of the paper, this sample's time point label describes: baseline before first vaccination. The specimen was peripheral blood, collected on day 0 of AZD1222 vaccination. Source of these receptors: an adult in good health.

This clone was recorded at least ten times. One end of the junction fails to match germline, which may point to a read error. The V and J genes are TRBV7-2 and TRBJ2-7; 9 nucleotides match TRBD1. The germline V gene encodes CDR1 SGHTA and CDR2 FQGNSA. The CDR3 covers 16 residues. CDR3 sequence reads: CASSVAGTGLLYEQYF. CDR3 bases: TGTGCCAGCAGCGTAGCCGGGACAGGGTTACTCTACGAGCAGTACTTC.

This chain links TRBV5-1 with TRBJ2-3; no reliable D call. Trimming took off 0 bases at V and 0 bases at J, with 11 bases between the two ends. The CDR3 is made up of 16 amino acids. The germline V gene has CDR1 SGHRS and CDR2 YFSETQ. The DNA for the CDR3 is TGCGCCAGCAGCTTGGGTGCGACCACTAGCACAGATACGCAGTATTTT. It codes for CASSLGATTSTDTQYF.

This clone occurred a few times. A junction end diverges from the germline sequence, so it may reflect a read error. The chain has TRBV6-1 and TRBJ2-1, with D maybe TRBD1 (6 bases). The CDR3 sequence is 13 residues long. The germline CDR1 and CDR2 sequences are MNHNS and SASEGT. The CDR3 DNA sequence: TGTGCCAGCAATGAAGGGACATACAATGAGCAGTTCTTC. Translating gives CASNEGTYNEQFF.

CDR3 nucleotide sequence: TGTGCCAGCAGTTATTCCTCCAGGAAAAATACGCAGTATTTT. Translated: CASSYSSRKNTQYF. The V and J genes are TRBV28 and TRBJ2-3; D is uncertain. This CDR3 has 14 amino acids. V lost 4 bases and J 7 bases, leaving 15 bases between the germline ends. CDR1 is MDHEN and CDR2 is SYDVKM in the germline V gene.

CDR3 sequence: CASSLAFPGASGTGRDTQYF. CDR3 bases: TGTGCCAGCAGCTTAGCATTTCCGGGGGCTAGCGGGACGGGACGGGATACGCAGTATTTT. V and J are TRBV7-2 and TRBJ2-3, with 9 bases identical to TRBD2. The CDR3 has 20 residues. CDR1 SGHTA and CDR2 FQGNSA come from the germline V gene. V gave up 0 bases and J gave up 6 bases; unmatched junction bases: 19.

The rearrangement links TRBV3-1 (or the pseudogene TRBV3-2) to TRBJ1-2; the D is unclear. In germline, CDR1 is LGHDT, CDR2 YNNKEL (reference sequence). The CDR3 spans 12 residues. The V end lost 1 base, the J end lost 4 bases, and 4 bases lay between the germline ends. This CDR3 is CASSQVGYGYTF. For the CDR3, the DNA is TGTGCCAGCAGCCAAGTGGGCTATGGCTACACCTTC.

This sequence joins TRBV7-9 and TRBJ1-2; no definite D call. The germline V gene has CDR1 SEHNR and CDR2 FQNEAQ (reference sequence). V lost 5 bases to trimming and J lost 8 bases, with 9 bases between them. The CDR3 totals 11 residues. Here the CDR3 reads CASSLEKGYTF. Written as DNA, the CDR3 is TGTGCCAGCAGCCTCGAGAAGGGCTACACCTTC.

The rearrangement links TRBV7-6 to TRBJ1-1; 7 nucleotides line up with TRBD1. The length of the CDR3 is 17 residues. CDR1 and CDR2 (germline): SGHVS, FNYEAQ. Unmatched junction bases numbered 10, after V lost 2 bases and J lost 1 base. CDR3: CASSLWVRGQRNTEAFF. For the CDR3, the DNA is TGTGCCAGCAGCTTATGGGTAAGGGGGCAGAGGAACACTGAAGCTTTCTTT.

This chain connects TRBV19 to TRBJ1-5, with D possibly being TRBD1 (5 bases). There are 15 residues in the CDR3. Germline V gene lookup returns CDR1 LNHDA and CDR2 SQIVND (reference sequence). The V end lost 3 bases, the J end lost 7 bases, and 16 bases lay between the germline ends. The CDR3 DNA is TGTGCCAGTAGTATTGGCCGCAAGAGGGGACAGCCCCAGCATTTT. Translation gives CASSIGRKRGQPQHF.

The chain joins TRBV19 to TRBJ2-1, with 7 bases that match TRBD1. CDR3 length equals 15 residues. Unmatched junction bases numbered 7, after V lost 2 bases and J lost 6 bases. Germline assignment: CDR1 LNHDA and CDR2 SQIVND (reference sequence). CDR3 sequence (DNA): TGTGCCAGTAGTATAACGGGACAGAATGGCAATGAGCAGTTCTTC. Protein product: CASSITGQNGNEQFF.

This chain uses TRBV25-1 with TRBJ2-2, with D tentatively TRBD1 (6 bases). This CDR3 comprises 15 residues. Germline V gene sequence: CDR1 MGHDK, CDR2 SYGVNS. Trimming pared 3 bases from V and 5 bases from J, leaving 13 bases between. The CDR3 nucleotides read TGTGCCAGCAGTGAGAGCAGGGGTGGGACCGGGGAGCTGTTTTTT. Residues: CASSESRGGTGELFF.

The genes are TRBV9 and TRBJ2-1; a weak D match, TRBD2 (6 bases). This CDR3 contains 16 residues. V was shortened by 4 bases and J by 0 bases, with 14 bases between the two germline ends. The V gene's germline CDR1 is SGDLS and CDR2 YYNGEE. The CDR3 bases are TGTGCCAGCAGCTCCTACGCGGGGAGCTCCTACAATGAGCAGTTCTTC. Translated, it gives CASSSYAGSSYNEQFF.

This sequence joins TRBV19 and TRBJ1-6, with 7 nucleotides matching TRBD1. Germline V CDR1 and CDR2: LNHDA, SQIVND (reference sequence). The CDR3 runs 15 residues. With V trimmed by 6 bases and J by 10 bases, 12 bases remained unmatched. This chain's CDR3 is CASRTREQGRSPLHF. The DNA of the CDR3 is TGTGCCAGTAGAACGAGAGAACAGGGGCGATCACCCCTCCACTTT.

Remarks on this clone: An end of the junction differs from the germline gene, which may be a read error. V gene TRBV6-5 combines with J gene TRBJ1-1, with TRBD1 matching over 8 bases. This CDR3 is built from 14 residues. Germline CDR1 MNHEY, CDR2 SVGAGI. The CDR3 DNA is TGTGCCAGCCGTTACAGGGGGAGGGACACTGAAGCTTTCTTT. Amino acid sequence: CASRYRGRDTEAFF.

V is TRBV7-2 and J is TRBJ1-1; possibly TRBD1 for D (6 bases). In germline, CDR1 is SGHTA, CDR2 FQGNSA. V was cut by 5 bases and J by 2 bases, with 15 bases left in between. This CDR3 is 15 amino acids long. CDR3 in DNA: TGTGCCAGCAGCCTTTCAGGGGCATTTAACACTGAAGCTTTCTTT. The encoded protein is CASSLSGAFNTEAFF.

Only one count was recorded for this clone. The chain links TRBV9 to TRBJ1-1; D is undetermined. CDR1 SGDLS and CDR2 YYNGEE come from the germline V gene. The CDR3 is 15 residues long. V was clipped by 0 bases and J by 0 bases, with 9 bases between them. The CDR3 DNA reads as TGTGCCAGCAGCGTAGCTGCGAAGATGAACACTGAAGCTTTCTTT. This gives the protein CASSVAAKMNTEAFF.

This rearrangement joins TRBV30 to TRBJ1-4; D is undetermined. CDR3 length: 15 amino acids. Germline CDR1 GTSNPN, CDR2 SVGIG (reference sequence). V was trimmed by 3 bases and J by 5 bases, leaving 16 bases between them. The CDR3 loop reads CAWSPGWGGNEKLFF. Here the CDR3 DNA reads TGTGCCTGGAGCCCCGGCTGGGGAGGGAATGAAAAACTGTTTTTT.

CDR3 nucleotides: TGTGCCATAAGAATCGACAGCCATCACGAAGGCTACACCTTC. It is translated as CAIRIDSHHEGYTF. The rearrangement links TRBV28 to TRBJ1-2; D perhaps matches TRBD1 (5 bases). Germline lookup yields CDR1 MDHEN and CDR2 SYDVKM. V was clipped by 10 bases and J by 8 bases, with 23 bases between them. The CDR3 totals 14 residues.

The chain carries TRBV9 and TRBJ1-4, with D hard to call. The germline gives CDR1 SGDLS, CDR2 YYNGEE. This CDR3 is built from 17 residues. The V end was cut by 0 bases, the J end by 0 bases, with 12 bases between. The CDR3 region is CASSVGGTAATNEKLFF. The CDR3 DNA follows: TGTGCCAGCAGCGTAGGGGGAACTGCCGCAACTAATGAAAAACTGTTTTTT.

The chain is built from TRBV19 and TRBJ1-3; tentative D call: TRBD1 (5 bases). CDR3 length: 15 amino acids. V lost 4 bases and J lost 1, with 11 bases in between. Germline assignment: CDR1 LNHDA and CDR2 SQIVND (reference sequence). The CDR3, as DNA: TGTGCCAGTAGTACCCGTACAGGATCTGGAAACACCATATATTTT. Translated, it gives CASSTRTGSGNTIYF.

The V gene is TRBV10-3, the J gene TRBJ2-1; TRBD2 matches 14 bases. The CDR3 extends over 17 amino acids. V lost 7 bases, J lost 2 bases, and 7 bases stayed unmatched. Germline V gives CDR1 ENHRY, CDR2 SYGVKD. This CDR3 reads CAITETSGRAAYNEQFF. The CDR3, as DNA: TGTGCCATCACGGAGACTAGCGGGAGGGCCGCCTACAATGAGCAGTTCTTC.

The chain joins TRBV28 to TRBJ1-5, with D possibly TRBD1 on 6 matching bases. Germline CDR1 and CDR2: MDHEN and SYDVKM. The CDR3 has 12 amino acids. V lost 7 bases and J 5 bases, leaving 9 bases between the germline ends. The CDR3 reads CASMGADQPQHF. CDR3 in DNA: TGTGCCAGCATGGGGGCGGATCAGCCCCAGCATTTT.